These 30 T cell receptor beta chains share one sample of origin, sequenced in a study of T cells in Graves' hyperthyroidism and ophthalmopathy. The investigators amplified TCR beta CDR3 regions from RNA transcripts. The TCR CDR3 was amplified in a first-round RT-PCR using the HTBI primer set. MiXCR, applied by TCRdb to the multiplex PCR reads, yields one record per CDR3 protein. The sample holds 470,000 or so distinct CDR3 sequences, about 20% seen once. The specimen sequenced was blood. These receptor sequences come from a man aged 18-30 years with Graves' hyperthyroidism.

The V and J genes are TRBV3-1 and TRBJ2-5; 8 bases are shared with TRBD2. Germline assignment: CDR1 LGHDT and CDR2 YNNKEL (reference sequence). The CDR3 extends over 15 amino acids. V lost 2 bases to trimming and J lost 4 bases; unmatched junction nucleotides: 6. CDR3 DNA sequence: TGTGCCAGCAGCCAATTACGCGGGGGGACAGAGACCCAGTACTTC. Its translation is CASSQLRGGTETQYF.

This clonotype was picked up many times. The chain uses TRBV28 and TRBJ1-5, with a possible D match to TRBD1 (5 bases). The V and J ends lost 5 bases and 6 bases respectively, with 17 bases between them. The CDR3 has 15 residues. Germline assignment: CDR1 MDHEN and CDR2 SYDVKM. This chain's CDR3 is CASSTGSGLGQPQHF. Here the CDR3 DNA reads TGTGCCAGCAGTACTGGTTCGGGGCTAGGTCAGCCCCAGCATTTT.

The V and J genes are TRBV24-1 and TRBJ2-6; possibly TRBD1 or TRBD2 for D (5 bases each). Trimming took off 7 bases at V and 4 bases at J, with 16 bases between the two ends. The CDR3 runs to 16 residues. Germline lookup yields CDR1 KGHDR and CDR2 SFDVKD. CDR3 loop: CATRGREGSGANVLTF. CDR3 sequence (DNA): TGTGCCACCAGGGGAAGAGAGGGGTCCGGGGCCAACGTCCTGACTTTC.

This clonotype was seen ten or more times. V gene TRBV12-3 or TRBV12-4 combines with J gene TRBJ1-1, with D uncertain. This CDR3 has 12 amino acids. V lost 4 bases, J lost 6 bases, and 9 bases lay in between. The CDR3 region is CASSSLLAEAFF. In nucleotides, the CDR3 is TGTGCCAGCAGTTCCTTACTCGCTGAAGCTTTCTTT.

This clonotype came up many times. The chain employs TRBV14 and TRBJ2-5; D is unresolved. CDR1 and CDR2 from the germline V gene are SGHDN and FVKESK. Trimming took 4 bases from V and 5 from J, leaving 11 bases between them. The CDR3 is made up of 13 amino acids. The CDR3 here is CASSPVGYETQYF. The CDR3 region has the DNA TGTGCCAGCAGCCCTGTGGGCTACGAGACCCAGTACTTC. Complete variable domain (other parts from reference TRBV14 and TRBJ2-5): EAGVTQFPSHSVIEKGQTVTLRCDPISGHDNLYWYRRVMGKEIKFLLHFVKESKQDESGMPNNRFLAERTGGTYSTLKVQPAELEDSGVYFCASSPVGYETQYFGPGTRLLVL.

Only one count was recorded for this clonotype. This chain links TRBV28 with TRBJ1-5, with unresolved D. Trimming left V 5 bases short and J 0 bases short, with 14 bases between. The CDR3 extends over 16 amino acids. Germline lookup yields CDR1 MDHEN and CDR2 SYDVKM. CDR3 in DNA: TGTGCCAGCAGTCTTGTGCAGAGATATAGCAATCAGCCCCAGCATTTT. Its protein is CASSLVQRYSNQPQHF.

This clonotype came up many times. The chain joins TRBV24-1 to TRBJ1-1; 7 nucleotides match TRBD1. The J segment lost 3 bases and the V segment lost 2 bases, leaving 5 bases of the junction unmatched. The CDR3 runs to 15 residues. Germline lookup yields CDR1 KGHDR and CDR2 SFDVKD. The CDR3 coding sequence is TGTGCCACCAGTGATTCGTCAGGGGGAGACACTGAAGCTTTCTTT. The encoded protein is CATSDSSGGDTEAFF.

This clonotype was found a few times. The genes are TRBV5-6 and TRBJ2-5, with D perhaps matching TRBD1 (6 bases). Germline CDR1 and CDR2: SGHDT and YYEEEE. The CDR3 extends over 14 amino acids. Between the trimmed V and J ends, which lost 4 bases and 2 bases, there was a span of 12 bases. The CDR3 loop is CASSLRGEQETQYF. The CDR3 DNA is TGTGCCAGCAGCCTCAGGGGAGAACAAGAGACCCAGTACTTC.

This clonotype was counted ten times or more. The V and J genes are TRBV13 and TRBJ1-1; D is unclear. Germline V gives CDR1 PRHDT, CDR2 FYEKMQ (reference sequence). The CDR3 loop spans 12 amino acids. The V and J ends lost 5 bases and 4 bases respectively, with 8 bases between them. The CDR3 sequence: CASSPGFTEAFF. For the CDR3, the DNA is TGTGCCAGCAGCCCGGGCTTCACTGAAGCTTTCTTT.

Only a few counts were recorded for this clonotype. This sequence joins TRBV15 and TRBJ1-3, with D tentatively TRBD1 (5 bases). The CDR3 runs to 17 residues. CDR1 is LNHNV and CDR2 is YYDKDF in the germline V gene (reference sequence). Trimming left V 0 bases short and J 0 bases short, with 12 bases between. CDR3 residues: CATSRDFLGLSGNTIYF. The DNA of the CDR3 is TGTGCCACCAGCAGAGACTTCTTGGGGCTCTCTGGAAACACCATATATTTT.

This clonotype has a count of ten or more. The V call is TRBV9, the J call TRBJ2-7; 9 nucleotides align to TRBD1. The germline V gene encodes CDR1 SGDLS and CDR2 YYNGEE. This CDR3 has 16 residues. V lost 0 bases to trimming and J lost 0 bases; unmatched junction nucleotides: 4. DNA for the CDR3: TGTGCCAGCAGCGTAGCTGGGACAGGGAGCTCCTACGAGCAGTACTTC. Translating gives CASSVAGTGSSYEQYF.

This clonotype was observed at least ten times. The chain has TRBV2 and TRBJ1-1; D is perhaps TRBD1 (5 bases). The germline V gene has CDR1 SNHLY and CDR2 FYNNEI. The V end was cut by 6 bases, the J end by 2 bases, with 13 bases between. CDR3 length: 14 amino acids. As DNA, the CDR3 is TGTGCCAGCAGGCCCGAGACAGCAAACACTGAAGCTTTCTTT. It encodes CASRPETANTEAFF.

This clonotype was detected ten times or more. This chain joins TRBV29-1 and TRBJ2-7; D remains ambiguous. This CDR3 is 14 amino acids long. Trimming pared 7 bases from V and 2 bases from J, leaving 18 bases between. The germline V gene encodes CDR1 SQVTM and CDR2 ANQGSEA. The DNA of the CDR3 is TGCAGCGCGGAACACCAAGATATAACCTACGAGCAGTACTTC. Encoded protein: CSAEHQDITYEQYF.

This clonotype was observed many times. The CDR3 nucleotides read TGTGCCAGCAGTTTGGGTTGGGGAAAAGAGCAGTACTTC. It encodes CASSLGWGKEQYF. This chain uses TRBV28 with TRBJ2-7; D gene unclear. This CDR3 comprises 13 residues. Germline lookup yields CDR1 MDHEN and CDR2 SYDVKM. Trimming left V 3 bases short and J 7 bases short, with 13 bases between.

This clonotype showed up just a few times. This CDR3 fails to terminate in the conserved phenylalanine or tryptophan, so it likely reflects a read error. The DNA is omitted, as the CDR3 cannot be located on it reliably, and the CDR3 follows TCRdb's listing. The chain employs TRBV14 and TRBJ2-7. 10 amino acids form the CDR3, both terminal residues included. Germline assignment: CDR1 SGHDN and CDR2 FVKESK. The CDR3 spells CASSQVSRTC.

The chain joins TRBV12-3 or TRBV12-4 to TRBJ1-6; D gene ambiguous. V lost 5 bases and J lost 14, with 16 bases in between. The CDR3 extends over 13 amino acids. DNA of the CDR3: TGTGCCAGCAGTACGGACCCAGCGGGTACCCTCCACTTT. Translating gives CASSTDPAGTLHF.

In this sample, this clonotype turned up many times. The J gene is TRBJ2-5, the V gene TRBV29-1; 9 positions match TRBD1. CDR3 length equals 13 residues. Looked up from germline, CDR1 is SQVTM and CDR2 is ANQGSEA. With 1 base clipped from V and 4 bases from J, the junction kept 1 base outside the gene matches. Written as DNA, the CDR3 is TGCAGCGTTGAAGGGACAGGGGTAGAGACCCAGTACTTC. Amino acids: CSVEGTGVETQYF.

This clonotype was seen ten or more times. J is TRBJ1-1 and V is TRBV2; D ambiguous. The germline V and J ends were trimmed by 3 bases and 1 base, with 6 bases remaining between them. Germline loops: CDR1 SNHLY, CDR2 FYNNEI. This CDR3 spans 13 amino acids. CDR3: CASSDPPNTEAFF. In DNA, the CDR3 is TGTGCCAGCAGTGATCCCCCGAACACTGAAGCTTTCTTT. Looking up the rest from reference TRBV2 and TRBJ1-1 gives the full variable domain: EPEVTQTPSHQVTQMGQEVILRCVPISNHLYFYWYRQILGQKVEFLVSFYNNEISEKSEIFDDQFSVERPDGSNFTLKIRSTKLEDSAMYFCASSDPPNTEAFFGQGTRLTVV.

Of note for this clonotype: A read error may explain this, as a much larger clone is one base away. The rearrangement links TRBV6-1 to TRBJ1-2; D uncertain. The CDR3 is 12 residues long. Germline CDR1 and CDR2: MNHNS and SASEGT. The chain's CDR3 is CASSGTVYGCTF. The CDR3 coding sequence is TGTGCCAGCAGTGGCACAGTCTATGGCTGCACCTTC.

There are many counts of this clonotype. The chain combines TRBV7-9 with TRBJ1-3; D not resolved. CDR3 length: 15 residues. Germline CDR1 and CDR2: SEHNR and FQNEAQ (reference sequence). V lost 5 bases and J lost 0, with 11 bases in between. The CDR3 DNA sequence: TGTGCCAGCAGCCTAGTTCTGAGCTCTGGAAACACCATATATTTT. Encoded protein: CASSLVLSSGNTIYF.

This chain links TRBV15 with TRBJ1-1; TRBD1 matches at 7 bases. Germline CDR1 reads LNHNV; CDR2 reads YYDKDF (reference sequence). J was trimmed by 0 bases and V by 4 bases; bases with no gene match: 5. CDR3 length equals 15 residues. The DNA for the CDR3 is TGTGCCACCAGCACCCGGACAGGAATGAACACTGAAGCTTTCTTT. This sequence encodes CATSTRTGMNTEAFF.

The chain joins TRBV7-8 to TRBJ1-2, with a tentative D call TRBD1 (6 bases). The V end lost 7 bases, the J end lost 8 bases, and 20 bases lay between the germline ends. The CDR3 totals 14 residues. CDR1 and CDR2 (germline): SGHVS, FQNEAQ. The CDR3 protein is CASTLGPGGKGYTF. The CDR3 DNA follows: TGTGCCAGCACCCTGGGTCCCGGGGGCAAAGGCTACACCTTC.

The J gene is TRBJ2-5, the V gene TRBV6-1; 10 positions agree with TRBD2. CDR1 MNHNS and CDR2 SASEGT come from the germline V gene. V lost 5 bases and J lost 0; bases outside the gene matches: 6. There are 16 residues in the CDR3. Written as DNA, the CDR3 is TGTGCCAGCAGTACCGGACTAGCGGACCACCAAGAGACCCAGTACTTC. Translation gives CASSTGLADHQETQYF.

V is TRBV20-1 and J is TRBJ2-7, with 9 bases aligning to TRBD1. The germline V gene has CDR1 DFQATT and CDR2 SNEGSKA (reference sequence). The CDR3 contains 13 residues. V lost 4 bases to trimming and J lost 4 bases; unmatched junction nucleotides: 5. The CDR3 protein is CSAIAGTGYEQYF. CDR3 bases: TGCAGTGCTATCGCCGGGACAGGGTACGAGCAGTACTTC.

Only a few counts were recorded for this clonotype. The CDR3 DNA sequence: TGTGCCAGCAGTTTACTTGGGACAGGGTACGAGCAGTACTTC. It yields the protein CASSLLGTGYEQYF. J is TRBJ2-7 and V is TRBV27; 9 bases agree with TRBD1. With 2 bases clipped from V and 4 bases from J, the junction kept 3 bases outside the gene matches. The CDR3 is made up of 14 amino acids. Germline lookup yields CDR1 MNHEY and CDR2 SMNVEV (reference sequence).

In this sample, this clonotype turned up many times. This chain links TRBV20-1 with TRBJ1-1, with 7 bases identical to TRBD1. The junction had 9 bases not matched to a gene; V was cut back by 6 bases and J by 5 bases. The V gene's germline CDR1 is DFQATT and CDR2 SNEGSKA (reference sequence). The CDR3 contains 13 residues. CDR3 DNA: TGCAGTGCCGTAGTAAGGGGGCCAACTGAAGCTTTCTTT. It translates to CSAVVRGPTEAFF.

This clonotype was recorded at least ten times. The chain combines TRBV7-9 with TRBJ2-5; 13 bases line up with TRBD2. Germline assignment: CDR1 SEHNR and CDR2 FQNEAQ (reference sequence). V trimming: 5 bases; J trimming: 5 bases; junction bases outside the gene matches: 8. The CDR3 contains 16 residues. The CDR3, as DNA: TGTGCCAGCAGCGACACTAGCGGGGGGGCCAGGGAGACCCAGTACTTC. Encoded protein: CASSDTSGGARETQYF.

The chain combines TRBV6-1 with TRBJ2-7; D is perhaps TRBD1 or TRBD2 (5 bases each). The CDR3 has 14 residues. V lost 7 bases, J lost 2 bases, and 15 bases lay in between. Germline assignment: CDR1 MNHNS and CDR2 SASEGT. The CDR3 bases are TGTGCCAGCATGATTTTCGAGGGGCCCTACGAGCAGTACTTC. Translating it yields CASMIFEGPYEQYF.

This clonotype was seen repeatedly, ten times or more. This chain joins TRBV7-9 and TRBJ2-7, with D perhaps TRBD1 or TRBD2 (6 bases each). CDR1 and CDR2 from the germline V gene are SEHNR and FQNEAQ (reference sequence). The CDR3 length is 13 residues. Trimming stripped 3 bases from V and 5 bases from J, with 11 bases between. The DNA of the CDR3 is TGTGCCAGCAGCTTCGGGGGCGGGAACGAGCAGTACTTC. Its translation: CASSFGGGNEQYF. Combining the CDR3 with reference TRBV7-9 and TRBJ2-7 gives the whole variable domain DTGVSQNPRHKITKRGQNVTFRCDPISEHNRLYWYRQTLGQGPEFLTYFQNEAQLEKSRLLSDRFSAERPKGSFSTLEIQRTEQGDSAMYLCASSFGGGNEQYFGPGTRLTVT.

There are many counts of this clonotype. The rearrangement links TRBV13 to TRBJ2-7; TRBD1 agrees at 7 bases. The CDR3 runs to 16 residues. In germline, CDR1 is PRHDT, CDR2 FYEKMQ (reference sequence). V shed 6 bases and J 5 bases; nucleotides not matched to a gene: 16. CDR3: CASSQSGQVGRDEQYF. DNA of the CDR3: TGTGCCAGCAGTCAATCCGGACAGGTGGGAAGGGACGAGCAGTACTTC. Full variable domain (remainder filled in from reference TRBV13 and TRBJ2-7): AAGVIQSPRHLIKEKRETATLKCYPIPRHDTVYWYQQGPGQDPQFLISFYEKMQSDKGSIPDRFSAQQFSDYHSELNMSSLELGDSALYFCASSQSGQVGRDEQYFGPGTRLTVT.